The rows below give T cell receptor beta chains drawn from one sample of a study of CD8+ T cells in alopecia areata. TCRdb's table, derived via immunoSEQ multiplex PCR, lists solely in-frame clones and lacks some. Among over 150,000 clones listed, 53% were seen once. The sequencing used CD8+ T cells sorted from blood, collected at week 24, from a patient treated with tofacitinib. The receptors here all came from a human donor with alopecia areata. The CDR3 runs from the conserved cysteine through the conserved F or W. A D gene is named only where the DNA matches it firmly. Size values are once, few and many counts, or a class for expanded clones, and some rows have none.

v_call	j_call	clone_size	d_call	cdr3_aa	cdr3_nt
TRBV6-5	TRBJ2-5	few	.	CASSVQEQETQYF	TGTGCCAGCAGTGTACAGGAACAAGAGACCCAGTACTTC
TRBV27	TRBJ2-1	.	.	CASSLSPRSYNEQFF	TGTGCCAGCAGTTTATCCCCGCGTTCCTACAATGAGCAGTTCTTC
TRBV29-1	TRBJ2-3	few	.	CSVDLADTQYF	TGCAGCGTTGATTTGGCAGATACGCAGTATTTT
TRBV6-5	TRBJ1-2	.	.	CASSYDITGPPYGYTF	TGTGCCAGCAGTTACGACATCACAGGCCCTCCCTATGGCTACACCTTC
TRBV29-1	TRBJ1-1	few	.	CSVYDGMNTEAFF	TGCAGCGTTTATGACGGGATGAACACTGAAGCTTTCTTT
TRBV27	TRBJ1-5	few	.	CASSLSKPSVRPQHF	TGTGCCAGCAGTTTATCGAAGCCCTCCGTTAGGCCCCAGCATTTT
TRBV7-9	TRBJ2-2	.	TRBD1	CASSQMRTGGTGELFF	TGTGCCAGCAGTCAGATGCGGACAGGAGGCACCGGGGAGCTGTTTTTT
TRBV10-3	TRBJ1-2	.	.	CAISDGGIRGYTF	TGTGCCATCAGTGATGGAGGGATAAGGGGCTACACCTTC
TRBV2	TRBJ2-1	few	TRBD2	CASSGSGGALEQFF	TGTGCCAGCAGTGGTAGCGGGGGGGCTCTTGAGCAGTTCTTC
TRBV29-1	TRBJ1-1	.	.	CSVKGTGMNTEAFF	TGCAGCGTTAAGGGTACAGGGATGAACACTGAAGCTTTCTTT
TRBV6-1	TRBJ2-6	few	.	CASRDSGANVLTF	TGTGCCAGCAGGGACTCTGGGGCCAACGTCCTGACTTTC
TRBV7-8	TRBJ2-1	few	.	CASSLEGIGGYEQFF	TGTGCCAGCAGCTTAGAGGGGATTGGAGGGTATGAGCAGTTCTTC
TRBV10-3	TRBJ2-7	once	TRBD1	CAIRTGSSYEQYF	TGTGCCATCAGGACAGGGAGCTCCTACGAGCAGTACTTC
TRBV29-1	TRBJ1-2	.	.	CSVEDRTGGFGGYTF	TGCAGCGTTGAAGATCGGACGGGTGGTTTTGGGGGCTACACCTTC
TRBV7-3	TRBJ2-1	.	TRBD1	CASSLGGQGANEQFF	TGTGCCAGCAGCTTAGGCGGACAGGGGGCGAATGAGCAGTTCTTC
TRBV27	TRBJ2-3	few	.	CASGVGTDTQYF	TGTGCCAGCGGGGTGGGCACAGATACGCAGTATTTT
TRBV6-5	TRBJ1-1	.	.	CASSYEGGRNTEAFF	TGTGCCAGCAGTTATGAGGGGGGAAGGAACACTGAAGCTTTCTTT
TRBV27	TRBJ2-1	.	.	CASSFGYNEQFF	TGTGCCAGCAGTTTCGGGTACAATGAGCAGTTCTTC
TRBV6-5	TRBJ2-1	few	.	CASSYSSEGMRNEQFF	TGTGCCAGCAGTTACTCGTCGGAAGGGATGAGGAATGAGCAGTTCTTC
TRBV5-6	TRBJ2-7	few	TRBD2	CASSLAASGAYEQYF	TGTGCCAGCAGCTTGGCCGCTAGCGGAGCCTACGAGCAGTACTTC
TRBV30	TRBJ2-7	.	.	CAWSASQHFREQYF	TGTGCCTGGAGTGCGAGTCAGCACTTTCGCGAGCAGTACTTC
TRBV7-9	TRBJ2-1	few	TRBD1	CASSLVTGYNEQFF	TGTGCCAGCAGCTTAGTGACAGGGTACAATGAGCAGTTCTTC
TRBV5-6	TRBJ1-6	.	.	CASSLASDGSPLHF	TGTGCCAGCAGCTTGGCGAGTGATGGATCACCCCTCCACTTT
TRBV7-6	TRBJ2-2	.	.	CASSSSNTGELFF	TGTGCCAGCTCATCTTCGAACACCGGGGAGCTGTTTTTT
TRBV4-1	TRBJ2-3	.	.	CASSQDLEDTQYF	TGCGCCAGCAGCCAAGACTTGGAAGATACGCAGTATTTT
TRBV11-2	TRBJ2-2	.	.	CASSFHGELFF	TGTGCCAGCAGCTTCCACGGGGAGCTGTTTTTT
TRBV29-1	TRBJ1-1	.	.	CSVVGSAGQVSTEAFF	TGCAGCGTTGTAGGATCGGCAGGCCAGGTGAGCACTGAAGCTTTCTTT
TRBV27	TRBJ2-2	.	.	CASGRGTGELFF	TGTGCCAGCGGGCGTGGCACCGGGGAGCTGTTTTTT